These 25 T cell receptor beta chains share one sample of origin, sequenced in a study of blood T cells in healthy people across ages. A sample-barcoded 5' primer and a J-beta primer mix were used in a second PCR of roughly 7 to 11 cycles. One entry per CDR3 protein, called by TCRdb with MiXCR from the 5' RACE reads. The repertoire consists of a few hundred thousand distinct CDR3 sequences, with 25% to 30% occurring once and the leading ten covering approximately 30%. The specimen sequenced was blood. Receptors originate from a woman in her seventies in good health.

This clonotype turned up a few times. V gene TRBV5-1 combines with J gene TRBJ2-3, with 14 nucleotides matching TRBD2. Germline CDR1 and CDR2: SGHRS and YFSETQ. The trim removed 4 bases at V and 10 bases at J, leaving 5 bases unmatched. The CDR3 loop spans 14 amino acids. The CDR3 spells CASSTGLAGGPQYF. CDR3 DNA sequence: TGCGCCAGCAGCACTGGACTAGCGGGAGGACCGCAGTATTTT.

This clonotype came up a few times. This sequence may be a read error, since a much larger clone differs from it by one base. The CDR3 loop reads CASSSLAGNEQFF. The CDR3 DNA follows: TGTGCCAGCAGTTCCCTAGCGGGAAATGAGCAGTTCTTC. This chain uses TRBV27 with TRBJ2-5; 9 nucleotides align to TRBD2. The DNA end lines up better with TRBJ2-1; the J call may be wrong. CDR1 is MNHEY and CDR2 is SMNVEV in the germline V gene (reference sequence). The CDR3 sequence is 13 residues long.

The CDR3 sequence: CSARWTSGMFETQYF. The CDR3 DNA reads as TGCAGTGCTAGGTGGACTAGCGGGATGTTTGAGACCCAGTACTTC. The chain has TRBV20-1 and TRBJ2-5, with 12 bases lining up with TRBD2. Trimming took 3 bases from V and 5 from J; bases not matched to a gene: 7. This CDR3 comprises 15 residues. Germline values: CDR1 DFQATT, CDR2 SNEGSKA (reference sequence).

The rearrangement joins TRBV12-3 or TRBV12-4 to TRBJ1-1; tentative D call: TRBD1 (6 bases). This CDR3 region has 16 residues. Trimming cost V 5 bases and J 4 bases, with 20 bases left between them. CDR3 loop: CASSPGGAGYGTEAFF. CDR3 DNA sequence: TGTGCCAGCAGTCCCGGGGGGGCGGGTTATGGCACTGAAGCTTTCTTT.

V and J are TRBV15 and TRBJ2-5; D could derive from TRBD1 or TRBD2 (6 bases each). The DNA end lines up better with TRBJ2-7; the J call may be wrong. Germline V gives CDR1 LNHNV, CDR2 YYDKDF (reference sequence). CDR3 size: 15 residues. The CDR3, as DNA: TGTGCCACCAGCAGAGGGTGGGGGGCGAGCAACGAGCAGTACTTC. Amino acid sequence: CATSRGWGASNEQYF.

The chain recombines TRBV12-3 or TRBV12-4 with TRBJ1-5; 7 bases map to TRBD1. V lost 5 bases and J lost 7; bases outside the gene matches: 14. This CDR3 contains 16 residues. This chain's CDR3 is CASSPRGGQVGQPQHF. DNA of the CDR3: TGTGCCAGCAGTCCCCGAGGAGGACAGGTGGGACAGCCCCAGCATTTT.

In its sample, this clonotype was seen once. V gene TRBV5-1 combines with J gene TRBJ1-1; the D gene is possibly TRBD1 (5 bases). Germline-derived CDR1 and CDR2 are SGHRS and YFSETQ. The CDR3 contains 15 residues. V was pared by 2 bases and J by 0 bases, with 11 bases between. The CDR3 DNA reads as TGCGCCAGCAGCTTACTAGACAGAATGAACACTGAAGCTTTCTTT. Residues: CASSLLDRMNTEAFF.

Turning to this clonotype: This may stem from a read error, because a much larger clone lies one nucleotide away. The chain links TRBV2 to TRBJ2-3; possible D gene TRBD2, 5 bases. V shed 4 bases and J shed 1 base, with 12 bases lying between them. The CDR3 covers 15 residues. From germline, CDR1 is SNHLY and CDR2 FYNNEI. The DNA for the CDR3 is TGTGCCAGCAGTGTAGGGATGGGAGGCACAGATACGCAGTATTTT. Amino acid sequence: CASSVGMGGTDTQYF.

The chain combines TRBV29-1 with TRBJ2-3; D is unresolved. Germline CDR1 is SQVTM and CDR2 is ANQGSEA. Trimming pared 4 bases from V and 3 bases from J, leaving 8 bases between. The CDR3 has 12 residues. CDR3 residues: CSVGQETDTQYF. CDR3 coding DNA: TGCAGCGTTGGTCAGGAAACAGATACGCAGTATTTT.

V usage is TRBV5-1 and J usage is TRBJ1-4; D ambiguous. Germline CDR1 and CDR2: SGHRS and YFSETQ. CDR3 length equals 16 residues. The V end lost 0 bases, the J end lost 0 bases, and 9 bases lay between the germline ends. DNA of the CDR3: TGCGCCAGCAGCTTGGGTGGGCACGCAACTAATGAAAAACTGTTTTTT. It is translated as CASSLGGHATNEKLFF.

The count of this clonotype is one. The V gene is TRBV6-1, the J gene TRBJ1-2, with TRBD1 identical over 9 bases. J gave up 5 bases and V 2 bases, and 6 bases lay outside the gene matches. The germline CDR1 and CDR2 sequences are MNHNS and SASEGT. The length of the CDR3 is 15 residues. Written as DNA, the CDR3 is TGTGCCAGCAGTGAATCCGGGACAGGGCCTTATGGCTACACCTTC. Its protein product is CASSESGTGPYGYTF.

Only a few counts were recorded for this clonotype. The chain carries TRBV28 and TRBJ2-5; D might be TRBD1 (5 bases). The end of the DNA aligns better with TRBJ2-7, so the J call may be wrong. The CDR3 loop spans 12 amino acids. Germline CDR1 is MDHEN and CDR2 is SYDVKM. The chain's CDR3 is CASSFRVNEQYF. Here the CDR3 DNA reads TGTGCCAGCAGTTTCAGGGTCAACGAGCAGTACTTC.

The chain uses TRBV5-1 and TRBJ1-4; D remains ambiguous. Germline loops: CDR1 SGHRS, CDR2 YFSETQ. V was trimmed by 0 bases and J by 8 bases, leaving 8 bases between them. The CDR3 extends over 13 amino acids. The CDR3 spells CASSLGVDEKLFF. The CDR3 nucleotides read TGCGCCAGCAGCTTGGGGGTAGACGAAAAACTGTTTTTT. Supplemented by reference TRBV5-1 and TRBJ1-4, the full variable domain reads KAGVTQTPRYLIKTRGQQVTLSCSPISGHRSVSWYQQTPGQGLQFLFEYFSETQRNKGNFPGRFSGRQFSNSRSEMNVSTLELGDSALYLCASSLGVDEKLFFGSGTQLSVL.

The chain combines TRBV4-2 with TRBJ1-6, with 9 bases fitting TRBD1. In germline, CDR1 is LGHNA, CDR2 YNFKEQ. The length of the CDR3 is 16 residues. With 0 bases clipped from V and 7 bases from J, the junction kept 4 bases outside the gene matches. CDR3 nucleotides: TGTGCCAGCAGCCAAGAATCCGGGACAGGGAATTCACCCCTCCACTTT. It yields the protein CASSQESGTGNSPLHF.

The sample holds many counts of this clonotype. CDR3 DNA: TGTGCCAGCAGCTCGCAGGGAAAAGAGACCCAGTACTTC. Amino acid sequence: CASSSQGKETQYF. This chain links TRBV7-2 with TRBJ2-5, with D possibly TRBD1 on 5 matching bases. Deletions cut 4 bases from V and 3 bases from J, with 9 bases between. The CDR3 spans 13 residues. Germline V gene sequence: CDR1 SGHTA, CDR2 FQGNSA.

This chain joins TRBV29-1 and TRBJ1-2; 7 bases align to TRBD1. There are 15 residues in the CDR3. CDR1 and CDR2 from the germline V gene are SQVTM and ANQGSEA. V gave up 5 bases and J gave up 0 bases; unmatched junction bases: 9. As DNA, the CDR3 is TGCAGCGTTCAGGGGACAGAGATATCTAACTATGGCTACACCTTC. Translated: CSVQGTEISNYGYTF.

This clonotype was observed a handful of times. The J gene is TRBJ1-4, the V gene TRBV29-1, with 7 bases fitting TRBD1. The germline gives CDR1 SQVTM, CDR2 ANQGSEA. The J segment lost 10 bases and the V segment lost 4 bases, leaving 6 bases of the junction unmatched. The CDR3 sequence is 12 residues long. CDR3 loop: CSVGRGHGKLFF. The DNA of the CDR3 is TGCAGCGTTGGAAGGGGGCATGGAAAACTGTTTTTT. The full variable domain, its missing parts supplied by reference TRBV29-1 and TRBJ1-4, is SAVISQKPSRDICQRGTSLTIQCQVDSQVTMMFWYRQQPGQSLTLIATANQGSEATYESGFVIDKFPISRPNLTFSTLTVSNMSPEDSSIYLCSVGRGHGKLFFGSGTQLSVL.

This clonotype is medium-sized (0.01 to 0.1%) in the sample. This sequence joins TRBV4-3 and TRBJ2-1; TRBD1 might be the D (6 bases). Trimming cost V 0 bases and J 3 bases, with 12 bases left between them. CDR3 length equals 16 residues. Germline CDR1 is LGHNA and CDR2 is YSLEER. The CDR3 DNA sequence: TGCGCCAGCAGCCAAGATGGGGCAGGGGTCTACAATGAGCAGTTCTTC. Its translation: CASSQDGAGVYNEQFF.

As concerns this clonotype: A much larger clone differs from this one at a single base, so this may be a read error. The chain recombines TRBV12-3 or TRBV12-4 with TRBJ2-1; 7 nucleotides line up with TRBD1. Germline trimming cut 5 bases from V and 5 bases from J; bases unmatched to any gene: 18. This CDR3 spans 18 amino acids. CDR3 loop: CASSQMHPLQGPHNEQFF. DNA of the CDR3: TGTGCCAGCAGTCAAATGCACCCCCTACAGGGGCCCCACAATGAGCAGTTCTTC.

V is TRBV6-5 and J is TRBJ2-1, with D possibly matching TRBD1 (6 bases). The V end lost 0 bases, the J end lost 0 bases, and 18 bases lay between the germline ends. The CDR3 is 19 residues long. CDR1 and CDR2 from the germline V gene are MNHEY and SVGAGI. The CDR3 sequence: CASSYSGRGQPSSYNEQFF. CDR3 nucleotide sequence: TGTGCCAGCAGTTACTCGGGCAGGGGCCAACCTAGCTCCTACAATGAGCAGTTCTTC.

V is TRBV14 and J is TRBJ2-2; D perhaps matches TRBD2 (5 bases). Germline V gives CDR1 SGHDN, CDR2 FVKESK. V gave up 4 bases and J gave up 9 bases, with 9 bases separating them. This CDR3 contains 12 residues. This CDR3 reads CASSRPGRELFF. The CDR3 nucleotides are TGTGCCAGCAGCCGACCCGGGAGGGAGCTGTTTTTT.

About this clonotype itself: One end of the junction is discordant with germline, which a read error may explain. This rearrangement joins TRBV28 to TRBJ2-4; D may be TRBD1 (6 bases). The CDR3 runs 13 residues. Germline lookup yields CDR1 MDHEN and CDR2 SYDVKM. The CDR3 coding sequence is TGTGCCAGCAGTCCCCCGGACAGAAACATTCCGTACTTC. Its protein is CASSPPDRNIPYF.

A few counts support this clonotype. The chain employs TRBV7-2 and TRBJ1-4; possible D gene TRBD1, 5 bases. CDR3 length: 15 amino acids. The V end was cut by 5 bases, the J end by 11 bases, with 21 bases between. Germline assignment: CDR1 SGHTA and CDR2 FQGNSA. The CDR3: CASSIGGLSDGKLFF. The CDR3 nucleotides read TGTGCCAGCAGCATCGGGGGACTGTCCGATGGGAAACTGTTTTTT.

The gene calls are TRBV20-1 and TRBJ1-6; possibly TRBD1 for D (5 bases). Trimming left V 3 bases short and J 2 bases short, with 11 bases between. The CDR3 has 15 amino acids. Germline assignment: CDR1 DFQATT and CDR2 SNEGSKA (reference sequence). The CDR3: CSASSGDAYNSPLHF. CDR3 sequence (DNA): TGCAGTGCTAGTTCGGGGGATGCCTATAATTCACCCCTCCACTTT.

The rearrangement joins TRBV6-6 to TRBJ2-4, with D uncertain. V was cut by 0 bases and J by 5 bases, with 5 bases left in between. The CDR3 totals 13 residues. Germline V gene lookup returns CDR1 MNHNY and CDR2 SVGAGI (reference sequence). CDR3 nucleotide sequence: TGTGCCAGCAGTTACTCGGACGAAAACATTCAGTACTTC. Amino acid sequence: CASSYSDENIQYF.